A single T cell receptor beta chain is shown here with its context. This sample was included in a study of PD-1 blockade in classical Hodgkin lymphoma. The method was immunoSEQ multiplex PCR; TCRdb's version includes in-frame clones alone and lacks a portion of them. Here the sample spans about 97,000 clones, over 80% being singletons. V gave up 3 bases and J gave up 4 bases, with 18 bases separating them. This CDR3 comprises 15 residues. The V gene's germline CDR1 is GTSNPN and CDR2 SVGIG (reference sequence). Patients all relapsed after autologous stem cell transplantation, and there was variation in brentuximab vedotin exposure.

This TCR was recovered from a human donor with classical Hodgkin lymphoma. J is TRBJ1-1 and V is TRBV30; perhaps TRBD1 as D (5 bases). The sample here was peripheral blood mononuclear cells (PBMCs), taken at baseline. CDR3 region: CAWRFGDRISTEAFF. The CDR3 coding sequence is TGTGCCTGGAGGTTCGGGGACCGAATAAGCACTGAAGCTTTCTTT.